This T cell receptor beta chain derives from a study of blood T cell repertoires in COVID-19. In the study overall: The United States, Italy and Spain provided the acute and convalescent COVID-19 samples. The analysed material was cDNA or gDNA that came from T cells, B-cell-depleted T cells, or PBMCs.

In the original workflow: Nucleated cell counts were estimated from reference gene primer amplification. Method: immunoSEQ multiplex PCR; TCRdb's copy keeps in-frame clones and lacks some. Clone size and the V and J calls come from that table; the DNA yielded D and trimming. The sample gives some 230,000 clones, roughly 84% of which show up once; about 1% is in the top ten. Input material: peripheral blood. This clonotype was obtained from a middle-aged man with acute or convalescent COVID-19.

Here the CDR3 DNA reads TGTGCCTCTACAGGGATGAGCACCGGGGAGCTGTTTTTT. It encodes CASTGMSTGELFF. V usage is TRBV24-1 and J usage is TRBJ2-2, with D perhaps TRBD1 (6 bases). The CDR3 runs to 13 residues. V lost 12 bases, J lost 4 bases, and 14 bases lay in between. Germline V lookup: CDR1 KGHDR, CDR2 SFDVKD.